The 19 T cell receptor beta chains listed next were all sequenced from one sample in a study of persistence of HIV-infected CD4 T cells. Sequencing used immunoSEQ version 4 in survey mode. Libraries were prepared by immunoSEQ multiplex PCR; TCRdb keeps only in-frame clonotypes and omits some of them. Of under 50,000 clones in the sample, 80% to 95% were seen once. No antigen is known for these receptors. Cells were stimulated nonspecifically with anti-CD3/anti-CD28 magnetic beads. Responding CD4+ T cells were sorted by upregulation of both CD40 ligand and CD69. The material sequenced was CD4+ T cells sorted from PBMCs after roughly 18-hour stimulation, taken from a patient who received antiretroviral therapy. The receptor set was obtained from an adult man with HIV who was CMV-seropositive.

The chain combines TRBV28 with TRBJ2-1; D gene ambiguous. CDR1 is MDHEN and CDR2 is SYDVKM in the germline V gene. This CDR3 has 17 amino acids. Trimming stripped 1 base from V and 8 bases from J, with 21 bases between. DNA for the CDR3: TGTGCCAGCAGTTTATCCGGTCGGGCAGAAGAGTGGGATGAGCAGTTCTTC. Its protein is CASSLSGRAEEWDEQFF.

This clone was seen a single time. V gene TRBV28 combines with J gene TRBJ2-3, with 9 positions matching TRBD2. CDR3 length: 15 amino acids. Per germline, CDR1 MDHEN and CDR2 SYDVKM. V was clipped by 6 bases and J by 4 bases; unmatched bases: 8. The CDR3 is CASSVRGGLADTQYF. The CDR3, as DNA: TGTGCCAGCAGCGTGCGGGGGGGCCTTGCAGATACGCAGTATTTT. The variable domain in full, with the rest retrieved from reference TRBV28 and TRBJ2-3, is DVKVTQSSRYLVKRTGEKVFLECVQDMDHENMFWYRQDPGLGLRLIYFSYDVKMKEKGDIPEGYSVSREKKERFSLILESASTNQTSMYLCASSVRGGLADTQYFGPGTRLTVL.

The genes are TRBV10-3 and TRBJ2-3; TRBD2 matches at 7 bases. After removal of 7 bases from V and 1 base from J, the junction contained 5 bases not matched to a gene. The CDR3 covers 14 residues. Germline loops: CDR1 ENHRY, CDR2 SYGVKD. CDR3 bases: TGTGCCATCACTGCAGCGGGGCGCACAGATACGCAGTATTTT. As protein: CAITAAGRTDTQYF.

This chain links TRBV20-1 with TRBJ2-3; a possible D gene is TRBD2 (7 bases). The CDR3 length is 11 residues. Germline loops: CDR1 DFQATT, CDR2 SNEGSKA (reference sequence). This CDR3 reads CSGGPGGTQYF. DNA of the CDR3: TGCAGCGGGGGGCCCGGGGGTACGCAGTATTTT.

For the CDR3, the DNA is TGTGCCAGAAGCTGCTCTCGACAGGGACAAAACACCGGGGAGCTGTTTTTT. Its protein is CARSCSRQGQNTGELFF. V gene TRBV5-3 combines with J gene TRBJ2-2; 7 bases fit TRBD1. TRBV5-3 is reported as an ORF; its role is uncertain. The CDR3 is made up of 17 amino acids. The V gene end was trimmed by 3 bases and the J gene end by 2 bases; junction bases not matched to a gene: 10.

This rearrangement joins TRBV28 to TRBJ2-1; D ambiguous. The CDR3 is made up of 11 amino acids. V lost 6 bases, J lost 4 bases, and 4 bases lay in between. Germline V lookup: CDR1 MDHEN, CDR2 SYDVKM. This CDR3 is CASREYNEQFF. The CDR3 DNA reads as TGTGCCAGCAGGGAGTACAATGAGCAGTTCTTC.

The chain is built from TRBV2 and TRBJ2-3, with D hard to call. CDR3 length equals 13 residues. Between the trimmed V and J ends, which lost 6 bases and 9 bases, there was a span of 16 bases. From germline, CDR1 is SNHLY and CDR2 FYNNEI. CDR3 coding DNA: TGTGCCAGCAGGGCGCAAGCTCCCTTAACGCAGTATTTT. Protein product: CASRAQAPLTQYF.

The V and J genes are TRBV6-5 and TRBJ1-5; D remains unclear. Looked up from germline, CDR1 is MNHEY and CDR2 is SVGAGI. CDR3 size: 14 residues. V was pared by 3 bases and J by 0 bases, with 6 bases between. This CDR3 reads CASSYSNSNQPQHF. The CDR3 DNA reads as TGTGCCAGCAGTTATAGCAATAGCAATCAGCCCCAGCATTTT.

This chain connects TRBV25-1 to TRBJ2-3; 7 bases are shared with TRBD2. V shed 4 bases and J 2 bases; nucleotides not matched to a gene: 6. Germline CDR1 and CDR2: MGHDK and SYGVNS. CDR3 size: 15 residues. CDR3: CASSGRAGVTDTQYF. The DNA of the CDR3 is TGTGCCAGCAGTGGAAGGGCGGGAGTCACAGATACGCAGTATTTT.

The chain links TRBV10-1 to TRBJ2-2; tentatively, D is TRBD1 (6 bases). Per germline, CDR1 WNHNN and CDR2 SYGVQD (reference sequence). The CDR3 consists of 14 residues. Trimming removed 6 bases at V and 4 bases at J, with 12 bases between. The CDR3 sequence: CASSSGTSTGELFF. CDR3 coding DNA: TGCGCCAGCAGCTCCGGGACATCCACCGGGGAGCTGTTTTTT.

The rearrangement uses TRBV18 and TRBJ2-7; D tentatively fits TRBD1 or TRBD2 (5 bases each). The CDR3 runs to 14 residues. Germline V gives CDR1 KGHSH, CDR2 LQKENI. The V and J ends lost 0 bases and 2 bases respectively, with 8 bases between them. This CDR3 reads CASSPPGTAYEQYF. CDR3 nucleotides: TGTGCCAGCTCACCACCTGGGACCGCCTACGAGCAGTACTTC.

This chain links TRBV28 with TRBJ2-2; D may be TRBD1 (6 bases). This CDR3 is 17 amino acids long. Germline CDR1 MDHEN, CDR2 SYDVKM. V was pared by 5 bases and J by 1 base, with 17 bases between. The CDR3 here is CASSVPGRTENTGELFF. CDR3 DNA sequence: TGTGCCAGCAGTGTCCCCGGTCGGACAGAGAACACCGGGGAGCTGTTTTTT.

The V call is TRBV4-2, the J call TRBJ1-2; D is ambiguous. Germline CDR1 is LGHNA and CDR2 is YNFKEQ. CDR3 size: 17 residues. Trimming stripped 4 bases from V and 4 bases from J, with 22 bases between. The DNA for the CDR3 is TGTGCCAGCAGCCTCGAGACACTCAGACTATGGGGCTATGGCTACACCTTC. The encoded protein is CASSLETLRLWGYGYTF.

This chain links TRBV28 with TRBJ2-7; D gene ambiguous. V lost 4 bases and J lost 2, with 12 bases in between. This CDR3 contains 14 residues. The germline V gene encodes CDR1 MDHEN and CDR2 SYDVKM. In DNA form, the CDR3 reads TGTGCCAGCAGTTCGCGAATCCTTACCTACGAGCAGTACTTC. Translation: CASSSRILTYEQYF. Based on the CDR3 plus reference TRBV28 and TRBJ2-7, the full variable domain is DVKVTQSSRYLVKRTGEKVFLECVQDMDHENMFWYRQDPGLGLRLIYFSYDVKMKEKGDIPEGYSVSREKKERFSLILESASTNQTSMYLCASSSRILTYEQYFGPGTRLTVT.

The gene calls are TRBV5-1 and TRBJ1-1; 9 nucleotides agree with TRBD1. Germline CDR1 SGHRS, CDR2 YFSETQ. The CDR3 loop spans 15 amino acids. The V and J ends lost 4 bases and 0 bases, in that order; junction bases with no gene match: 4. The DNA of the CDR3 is TGCGCCAGCAGCGACACAGGGGGCGTGAACACTGAAGCTTTCTTT. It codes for CASSDTGGVNTEAFF.

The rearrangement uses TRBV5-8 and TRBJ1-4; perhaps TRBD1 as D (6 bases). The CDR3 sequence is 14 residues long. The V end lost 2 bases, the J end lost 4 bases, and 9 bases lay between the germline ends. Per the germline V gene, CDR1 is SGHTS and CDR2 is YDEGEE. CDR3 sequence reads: CASSFGQINEKLFF. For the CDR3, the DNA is TGTGCCAGCAGCTTCGGACAGATTAATGAAAAACTGTTTTTT.

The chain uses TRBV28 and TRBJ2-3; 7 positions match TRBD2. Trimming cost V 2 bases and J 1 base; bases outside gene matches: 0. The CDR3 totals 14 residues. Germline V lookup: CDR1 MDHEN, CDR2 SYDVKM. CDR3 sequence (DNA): TGTGCCAGCAGTTTAGCGGGGGGCACAGATACGCAGTATTTT. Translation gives CASSLAGGTDTQYF.

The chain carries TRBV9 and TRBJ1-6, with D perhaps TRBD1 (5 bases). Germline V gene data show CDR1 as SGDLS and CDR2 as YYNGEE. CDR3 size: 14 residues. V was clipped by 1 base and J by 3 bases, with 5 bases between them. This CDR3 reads CASSVQGYNSPLHF. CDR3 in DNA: TGTGCCAGCAGCGTACAGGGCTATAATTCACCCCTCCACTTT. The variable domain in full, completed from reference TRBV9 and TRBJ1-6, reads DSGVTQTPKHLITATGQRVTLRCSPRSGDLSVYWYQQSLDQGLQFLIQYYNGEERAKGNILERFSAQQFPDLHSELNLSSLELGDSALYFCASSVQGYNSPLHFGNGTRLTVT.

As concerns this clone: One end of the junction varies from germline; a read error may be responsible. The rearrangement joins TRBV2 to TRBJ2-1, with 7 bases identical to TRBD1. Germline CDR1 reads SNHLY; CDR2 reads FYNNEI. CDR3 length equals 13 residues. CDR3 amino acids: CACRGSSYNEQFF. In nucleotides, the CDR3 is TGTGCCTGCAGGGGGAGCTCCTACAATGAGCAGTTCTTC.